The 12 T cell receptor beta chains below all came from one sample that was sequenced in a study of T cell changes during pregnancy in multiple sclerosis. Sequencing used immunoSEQ multiplex PCR; TCRdb keeps in-frame clones, though not all of them. The table lists roughly 110,000 clones, 92% of them singletons, with 1.5% in the top ten. The sample here was peripheral blood, taken in the third trimester of pregnancy. Receptor source: a female donor with multiple sclerosis, enrolled in a pregnancy study.

This chain uses TRBV23-1 with TRBJ2-7; no reliable D call. TRBV23-1 is sorted into the ORF group, with uncertain function. V shed 0 bases and J shed 8 bases, with 5 bases lying between them. The length of the CDR3 is 11 residues. The CDR3 spells CASSQSGKQYF. The CDR3 DNA reads TGCGCCAGCAGTCAATCGGGCAAGCAGTACTTC.

This chain joins TRBV27 and TRBJ2-1, with 8 nucleotides matching TRBD1. Germline V CDR1 and CDR2: MNHEY, SMNVEV (reference sequence). The CDR3 runs to 18 residues. Trimming took 6 bases from V and 1 from J; bases not matched to a gene: 14. CDR3 residues: CASRPDRARKRSYNEQFF. CDR3 DNA sequence: TGTGCCAGCAGGCCGGACAGGGCGAGGAAAAGGTCCTACAATGAGCAGTTCTTC.

This chain joins TRBV13 and TRBJ1-2; 8 bases fit TRBD1. Losses at the gene ends were 5 bases for V and 1 base for J; bases not matched to a gene: 9. The CDR3 length is 16 residues. The germline gives CDR1 PRHDT, CDR2 FYEKMQ (reference sequence). The CDR3 loop is CASSREDRADNYGYTF. The CDR3 DNA sequence: TGTGCCAGCAGCAGAGAGGACAGGGCCGATAACTATGGCTACACCTTC.

The DNA of the CDR3 is TGTGCCATTACCACAGGGCGCCAGCCCCAGCATTTT. Translated, it gives CAITTGRQPQHF. The chain combines TRBV28 with TRBJ1-5; weak D call: TRBD1 (6 bases). This CDR3 is built from 12 residues. The V gene's germline CDR1 is MDHEN and CDR2 SYDVKM. V gave up 10 bases and J gave up 7 bases, with 14 bases separating them. The variable domain in full, with the rest retrieved from reference TRBV28 and TRBJ1-5, is DVKVTQSSRYLVKRTGEKVFLECVQDMDHENMFWYRQDPGLGLRLIYFSYDVKMKEKGDIPEGYSVSREKKERFSLILESASTNQTSMYLCAITTGRQPQHFGDGTRLSIL.

The chain has TRBV18 and TRBJ1-5, with D hard to call. The CDR3 consists of 16 residues. The germline CDR1 and CDR2 sequences are KGHSH and LQKENI. V was trimmed by 1 base and J by 4 bases, leaving 14 bases between them. The CDR3 loop reads CASSPLSIEANQPQHF. DNA for the CDR3: TGTGCCAGCTCACCACTATCTATTGAGGCAAATCAGCCCCAGCATTTT.

The V gene is TRBV2, the J gene TRBJ2-5; D is uncertain. The CDR3 length is 13 residues. Trimming left V 7 bases short and J 2 bases short, with 11 bases between. Germline V gene lookup returns CDR1 SNHLY and CDR2 FYNNEI. The CDR3 DNA is TGTGCCAGCACTCCTCAGTTTCAAGAGACCCAGTACTTC. It yields the protein CASTPQFQETQYF.

The J gene is TRBJ1-1, the V gene TRBV20-1; D uncertain. Germline CDR1 is DFQATT and CDR2 is SNEGSKA (reference sequence). The CDR3 contains 11 residues. The ends were cut back, 6 bases at V and 1 base at J, with 6 bases in the middle. CDR3 DNA sequence: TGCAGTGCGCAACAGAACACTGAAGCTTTCTTT. Protein product: CSAQQNTEAFF.

The genes are TRBV7-2 and TRBJ1-6; 7 nucleotides agree with TRBD1. The CDR3 covers 14 residues. Trimming cost V 3 bases and J 5 bases; bases outside gene matches: 1. CDR1 is SGHTA and CDR2 is FQGNSA in the germline V gene. For the CDR3, the DNA is TGTGCCAGCAGCTTGACAGGGAATAATTCACCCCTCCACTTT. Its protein is CASSLTGNNSPLHF.

Comments on this clone: Other nucleotide sequences from this sample produce the same CDR3. The V gene is TRBV4-1, the J gene TRBJ1-2; 9 bases are a match to TRBD1. V was clipped by 4 bases and J by 5 bases; unmatched bases: 8. The CDR3 runs 15 residues. Germline V gives CDR1 MGHRA, CDR2 YSYEKL. CDR3 bases: TGCGCCAGCAGCCCCACGGGTGGGACAGGGTATGGCTACACCTTC. Translating it yields CASSPTGGTGYGYTF.

V gene TRBV7-8 combines with J gene TRBJ2-7, with 11 bases fitting TRBD1. This CDR3 contains 14 residues. J gave up 5 bases and V 5 bases, and 5 bases lay outside the gene matches. Germline loops: CDR1 SGHVS, CDR2 FQNEAQ. CDR3 sequence: CASSLRDRGNEQYF. The CDR3, as DNA: TGTGCCAGCAGCCTCCGGGACAGGGGGAACGAGCAGTACTTC.

The chain has TRBV19 and TRBJ1-1; tentatively, D is TRBD1 (5 bases). There are 12 residues in the CDR3. V gave up 5 bases and J gave up 6 bases, with 10 bases separating them. CDR1 LNHDA and CDR2 SQIVND come from the germline V gene (reference sequence). CDR3 sequence (DNA): TGTGCCAGTAGTGGGGGAGGTTCTGAAGCTTTCTTT. Its protein product is CASSGGGSEAFF.

The J gene is TRBJ2-1, the V gene TRBV28; maybe TRBD2 (5 bases). V lost 5 bases and J lost 6, with 20 bases in between. The CDR3 loop spans 16 amino acids. CDR1 is MDHEN and CDR2 is SYDVKM in the germline V gene. This CDR3 is CASSLSLALKRNEQFF. The CDR3 coding sequence is TGTGCCAGCAGTCTCTCCTTAGCGTTGAAGCGCAATGAGCAGTTCTTC.